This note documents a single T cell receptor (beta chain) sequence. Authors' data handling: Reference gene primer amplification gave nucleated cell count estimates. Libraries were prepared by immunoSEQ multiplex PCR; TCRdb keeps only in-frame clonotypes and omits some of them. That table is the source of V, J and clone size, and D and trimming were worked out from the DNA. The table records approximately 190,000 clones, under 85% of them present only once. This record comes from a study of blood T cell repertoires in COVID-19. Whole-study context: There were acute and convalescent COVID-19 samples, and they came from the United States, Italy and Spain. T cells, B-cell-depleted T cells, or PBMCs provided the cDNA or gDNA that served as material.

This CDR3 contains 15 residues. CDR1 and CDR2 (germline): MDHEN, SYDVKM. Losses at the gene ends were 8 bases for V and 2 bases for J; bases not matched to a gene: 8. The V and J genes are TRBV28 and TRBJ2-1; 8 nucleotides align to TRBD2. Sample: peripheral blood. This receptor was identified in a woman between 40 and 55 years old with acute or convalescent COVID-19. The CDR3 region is CASGLSGRPYNEQFF. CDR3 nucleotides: TGTGCCAGCGGACTGAGCGGGAGACCCTACAATGAGCAGTTCTTC.